Following are 30 T cell receptor beta chains from one sample sequenced in a study of T cells after yellow fever vaccination (dated by TCRdb to between 2019 and 2020). The library was built by means of 5' RACE. The data were produced on an Illumina NovaSeq 6000. TCRdb handled the public reads itself, with Q25 trimming in fastp and clone calling in MiXCR, and kept productive beta chains. Rows with one shared CDR3 protein collapse into an entry with the most common genes and DNA. The sample contains a few hundred thousand distinct CDR3 sequences, around 4% of them found a single time. The biggest ten clones account for about a quarter of the sample. The treatment or condition label, as the study defines it: live attenuated yellow fever vaccine strain. This specimen consisted of PBMCs, obtained on the day of the yellow fever booster vaccination. These receptors originate from a man between 18 and 29 years old who received the YFV17D yellow fever vaccine.

This clonotype has at least ten counts. The chain has TRBV9 and TRBJ2-1; no reliable D call. The V end lost 0 bases, the J end lost 5 bases, and 9 bases lay between the germline ends. Germline CDR1 reads SGDLS; CDR2 reads YYNGEE. The CDR3 runs 14 residues. Here the CDR3 reads CASSVAGWDNEQFF. DNA of the CDR3: TGTGCCAGCAGCGTAGCTGGATGGGACAATGAGCAGTTCTTC.

This clonotype appeared many times. The chain recombines TRBV27 with TRBJ2-3; 14 nucleotides agree with TRBD2. Per germline, CDR1 MNHEY and CDR2 SMNVEV (reference sequence). This CDR3 has 16 amino acids. The junction had 5 bases not matched to a gene; V was cut back by 5 bases and J by 4 bases. The CDR3 DNA follows: TGTGCCAGCAGTATCCGGACTAGCGGGGGGTCAGATACGCAGTATTTT. Translating it yields CASSIRTSGGSDTQYF.

The chain carries TRBV11-2 and TRBJ1-6; TRBD1 aligns across 7 bases. CDR3 size: 14 residues. J was trimmed by 9 bases and V by 2 bases; bases with no gene match: 4. CDR1 and CDR2 (germline): SGHAT, FQNNGV. CDR3 protein: CASSLRTGSSPLHF. Here the CDR3 DNA reads TGTGCCAGCAGCTTAAGGACAGGAAGTTCACCCCTCCACTTT.

This clonotype was found a few times. The CDR3, as DNA: TGTGCCAGCAGCGCGGACCGGCTCGAGCAGTACGTC. Translated, it gives CASSADRLEQYV. This chain uses TRBV7-9 with TRBJ2-7; D gene uncertain. Trimming cost V 5 bases and J 6 bases, with 11 bases left between them. The CDR3 contains 12 residues. Germline V gene data show CDR1 as SEHNR and CDR2 as FQNEAQ (reference sequence).

The chain uses TRBV10-3 and TRBJ2-7; the match to TRBD2 covers 8 bases. The V segment lost 5 bases and the J segment 7 bases; nucleotides outside the gene matches: 4. The CDR3 is made up of 12 amino acids. The germline gives CDR1 ENHRY, CDR2 SYGVKD. CDR3 region: CAISSGGREQYV. CDR3 nucleotides: TGTGCCATCAGTAGCGGGGGAAGAGAGCAGTACGTC.

This clonotype was counted between two and nine times. The J gene is TRBJ2-5, the V gene TRBV12-3 or TRBV12-4, with a possible D match to TRBD2 (5 bases). The CDR3 runs to 14 residues. Trimming stripped 2 bases from V and 4 bases from J, with 11 bases between. CDR3 DNA sequence: TGTGCCAGCAGTTTATCGGGATCCCCAGAGACCCAGTACTTC. Translation gives CASSLSGSPETQYF.

This clonotype was seen ten or more times. V is TRBV5-1 and J is TRBJ1-2; D uncertain. The V end was cut by 0 bases, the J end by 4 bases, with 16 bases between. The germline gives CDR1 SGHRS, CDR2 YFSETQ. This CDR3 is 16 amino acids long. The CDR3 DNA reads as TGCGCCAGCAGCTTGGATCGTTCTAGTCGGACCTATGGCTACACCTTC. Protein product: CASSLDRSSRTYGYTF.

This clonotype was observed a handful of times. Here the CDR3 reads CASSFKGKNIQYF. The CDR3 region has the DNA TGTGCCAGCAGTTTTAAGGGCAAAAACATTCAGTACTTC. The V gene is TRBV12-3 or TRBV12-4, the J gene TRBJ2-4; no reliable D call. The CDR3 runs 13 residues. V dropped 3 bases and J dropped 3 bases, with 6 bases sitting between them.

This clonotype was counted ten times or more. Here the CDR3 reads CASGDTEAFF. The CDR3 coding sequence is TGTGCCAGCGGGGATACTGAAGCTTTCTTT. The chain recombines TRBV12-3 or TRBV12-4 with TRBJ1-1; D is unresolved. The CDR3 consists of 10 residues. V lost 8 bases and J 5 bases, leaving 6 bases between the germline ends.

This clonotype was picked up many times. This sequence joins TRBV7-6 and TRBJ2-1; 9 positions agree with TRBD2. This CDR3 is built from 15 residues. J was trimmed by 10 bases and V by 1 base; bases with no gene match: 8. The germline gives CDR1 SGHVS, CDR2 FNYEAQ. The CDR3 protein is CASSLEAGGPGEQFF. As DNA, the CDR3 is TGTGCCAGCAGCTTAGAGGCGGGGGGGCCGGGAGAGCAGTTCTTC.

This clonotype has at least ten counts. V usage is TRBV20-1 and J usage is TRBJ2-2; 9 positions agree with TRBD2. V lost 3 bases and J lost 6; bases outside the gene matches: 14. The CDR3 has 17 amino acids. Germline CDR1 is DFQATT and CDR2 is SNEGSKA (reference sequence). The CDR3, as DNA: TGCAGTGCTAGCCCGCTCGGGGAGCGGGGGGAAGCCGGGGAGCTGTTTTTT. It codes for CSASPLGERGEAGELFF.

At least ten counts were recorded for this clonotype. The chain carries TRBV15 and TRBJ2-7; TRBD1 might be the D (5 bases). V lost 5 bases to trimming and J lost 2 bases, with 16 bases between them. This CDR3 spans 15 amino acids. The germline gives CDR1 LNHNV, CDR2 YYDKDF (reference sequence). The CDR3 reads CATSPLRSGTYEQYF. As DNA, the CDR3 is TGTGCCACCAGCCCTTTGAGATCAGGGACCTACGAGCAGTACTTC. Based on the CDR3 plus reference TRBV15 and TRBJ2-7, the full variable domain is DAMVIQNPRYQVTQFGKPVTLSCSQTLNHNVMYWYQQKSSQAPKLLFHYYDKDFNNEADTPDNFQSRRPNTSFCFLDIRSPGLGDTAMYLCATSPLRSGTYEQYFGPGTRLTVT.

On this clonotype: This clone may be a read error of a much larger clone one base away. The V and J genes are TRBV14 and TRBJ2-7; a weak D match, TRBD1 (6 bases). Trimming removed 4 bases at V and 3 bases at J, with 19 bases between. The length of the CDR3 is 16 residues. CDR1 and CDR2 (germline): SGHDN, FVKESK. The CDR3 sequence: CASSLSGAAIYYEQYV. CDR3 nucleotides: TGTGCCAGCAGCCTCTCAGGGGCAGCTATCTACTACGAGCAGTACGTC.

The chain couples TRBV5-4 to TRBJ2-5; 9 bases are a match to TRBD1. The V gene end was trimmed by 4 bases and the J gene end by 2 bases; junction bases not matched to a gene: 3. This CDR3 region has 14 residues. The V gene's germline CDR1 is SGHNT and CDR2 YYREEE (reference sequence). Here the CDR3 reads CASSAQGAQETQYF. For the CDR3, the DNA is TGTGCCAGCAGCGCACAGGGGGCGCAAGAGACCCAGTACTTC. The full variable domain, with the rest looked up from reference TRBV5-4 and TRBJ2-5, is ETGVTQSPTHLIKTRGQQVTLRCSSQSGHNTVSWYQQALGQGPQFIFQYYREEENGRGNFPPRFSGLQFPNYSSELNVNALELDDSALYLCASSAQGAQETQYFGPGTRLLVL.

This clonotype was detected many times. CDR3 loop: CASSDQGLNEQYV. Written as DNA, the CDR3 is TGTGCCAGCAGTGACCAGGGTTTGAACGAGCAGTACGTC. The rearrangement joins TRBV2 to TRBJ2-7; the D gene is possibly TRBD1 (5 bases). This CDR3 is built from 13 residues. The V and J ends lost 3 bases and 5 bases respectively, with 11 bases between them. The V gene's germline CDR1 is SNHLY and CDR2 FYNNEI.

This clonotype was found many times. The rearrangement joins TRBV6-5 to TRBJ2-7, with TRBD1 matching over 10 bases. This CDR3 contains 16 residues. V gave up 5 bases and J gave up 2 bases; unmatched junction bases: 9. Germline V gives CDR1 MNHEY, CDR2 SVGAGI. The CDR3 nucleotides read TGTGCCAGCAGTAGCCGGGACAGGGGCTATCCCTACGAGCAGTACTTC. It is translated as CASSSRDRGYPYEQYF.

This clonotype was recorded at least ten times. The rearrangement joins TRBV11-2 to TRBJ2-5; 7 bases are shared with TRBD1. There are 14 residues in the CDR3. Germline V lookup: CDR1 SGHAT, CDR2 FQNNGV. V shed 4 bases, J shed 3 bases, and the junction held 5 bases outside the gene matches. The CDR3 reads CASSSGTAKETQYF. CDR3 nucleotide sequence: TGTGCCAGCAGCTCGGGGACAGCCAAAGAGACCCAGTACTTC. Together with reference TRBV11-2 and TRBJ2-5, the CDR3 gives the full variable domain: EAGVAQSPRYKIIEKRQSVAFWCNPISGHATLYWYQQILGQGPKLLIQFQNNGVVDDSQLPKDRFSAERLKGVDSTLKIQPAKLEDSAVYLCASSSGTAKETQYFGPGTRLLVL.

This clonotype was picked up a small number of times. V usage is TRBV7-9 and J usage is TRBJ2-2, with D possibly called TRBD1 or TRBD2 (5 bases each). In germline, CDR1 is SEHNR, CDR2 FQNEAQ (reference sequence). The V gene lost 2 bases and the J gene lost 6 bases, with 13 bases spanning the gap. This CDR3 spans 15 amino acids. The CDR3, as DNA: TGTGCCAGCAGCTTAAGACCAGGGAGCGCCGGGGAGCTGTTTTTT. Translated, it gives CASSLRPGSAGELFF. The full variable domain, its missing parts supplied by reference TRBV7-9 and TRBJ2-2, is DTGVSQNPRHKITKRGQNVTFRCDPISEHNRLYWYRQTLGQGPEFLTYFQNEAQLEKSRLLSDRFSAERPKGSFSTLEIQRTEQGDSAMYLCASSLRPGSAGELFFGEGSRLTVL.

Many counts were recorded for this clonotype. V usage is TRBV14 and J usage is TRBJ2-5; D uncertain. The CDR3 has 15 residues. V lost 1 base to trimming and J lost 5 bases, with 14 bases between them. The germline gives CDR1 SGHDN, CDR2 FVKESK. The CDR3 loop reads CASSQVFGRLETQYF. CDR3 DNA sequence: TGTGCCAGCAGCCAAGTTTTTGGGCGACTGGAGACCCAGTACTTC.

The V and J genes are TRBV20-1 and TRBJ2-7, with TRBD1 matching over 9 bases. The CDR3 contains 16 residues. In germline, CDR1 is DFQATT, CDR2 SNEGSKA (reference sequence). The junction had 12 bases not matched to a gene; V was cut back by 0 bases and J by 6 bases. The CDR3 DNA is TGCAGTGCTAGAGATCCCGGGACAGGGCCAGGTGGCGAGCAGTACTTC. Amino acids: CSARDPGTGPGGEQYF.

This clonotype came up many times. The chain has TRBV7-3 and TRBJ2-7; 10 nucleotides align to TRBD2. The CDR3 sequence is 16 residues long. Germline trimming cut 1 base from V and 1 base from J; bases unmatched to any gene: 4. Per the germline V gene, CDR1 is SGHTA and CDR2 is FQGTGA. DNA of the CDR3: TGTGCCAGCAGCTTAAGGGTAGCGGGGGGTTCCTACGAGCAGTACGTC. This gives the protein CASSLRVAGGSYEQYV.

CDR3 bases: TGTGCCAGCAGCTTTTTGTTGGACAGGGCGCAAGAGACCCAGTACTTC. It specifies CASSFLLDRAQETQYF. The chain couples TRBV7-8 to TRBJ2-5; 8 nucleotides line up with TRBD1. CDR3 length: 16 amino acids. Per germline, CDR1 SGHVS and CDR2 FQNEAQ. Trimming removed 3 bases from V and 2 bases from J; junction bases left unmatched: 8.

This clonotype has just a few counts. This chain connects TRBV29-1 to TRBJ1-1, with D possibly TRBD1 on 5 matching bases. Germline values: CDR1 SQVTM, CDR2 ANQGSEA. Deletions cut 1 base from V and 1 base from J, with 10 bases between. The CDR3 is 14 residues long. CDR3 DNA: TGCAGCGTTGAAGTGCAGGGTGGGAACACTGAAGCTTTCTTT. Its protein is CSVEVQGGNTEAFF.

The genes are TRBV4-3 and TRBJ2-1; tentatively, D is TRBD1 or TRBD2 (5 bases each). V gave up 1 base and J gave up 0 bases, with 10 bases separating them. The length of the CDR3 is 16 residues. The germline V gene has CDR1 LGHNA and CDR2 YSLEER. The CDR3 region is CASSQGGGASYNEQFF. CDR3 sequence (DNA): TGCGCCAGCAGCCAAGGTGGGGGTGCCTCCTACAATGAGCAGTTCTTC.

This clonotype was found many times. The rearrangement uses TRBV30 and TRBJ1-2; 7 bases are a match to TRBD1. V was clipped by 0 bases and J by 7 bases; unmatched bases: 5. CDR3 length equals 13 residues. CDR1 GTSNPN and CDR2 SVGIG come from the germline V gene (reference sequence). The CDR3 bases are TGTGCCTGGAGTGTATCAGGGGGGTTTGGCTACACCTTC. Translated: CAWSVSGGFGYTF.

This clonotype has more than one count but fewer than ten. The rearrangement links TRBV7-8 to TRBJ2-3; D remains ambiguous. The V and J ends lost 3 bases and 3 bases respectively, with 4 bases between them. This CDR3 region has 12 residues. Per germline, CDR1 SGHVS and CDR2 FQNEAQ. The CDR3: CASSFQTDTQYF. CDR3 sequence (DNA): TGTGCCAGCAGCTTTCAAACAGATACGCAGTATTTT.

This clonotype was picked up a small number of times. This chain links TRBV7-2 with TRBJ2-5, with unresolved D. The CDR3 sequence is 15 residues long. Germline values: CDR1 SGHTA, CDR2 FQGNSA. V was shortened by 3 bases and J by 0 bases, with 11 bases between the two germline ends. The DNA for the CDR3 is TGTGCCAGCAGCTTTATCGGCGGAAACCAAGAGACCCAGTACTTC. Protein: CASSFIGGNQETQYF.

This clonotype was seen ten or more times. The chain carries TRBV7-9 and TRBJ1-4, with D hard to call. This CDR3 region has 21 residues. Germline values: CDR1 SEHNR, CDR2 FQNEAQ (reference sequence). V shed 1 base and J shed 0 bases, with 24 bases lying between them. CDR3 nucleotide sequence: TGTGCCAGCAGCTTAGTGGTCCCAGATCCTTTACACCTTGCAACTAATGAAAAACTGTTTTTT. It is translated as CASSLVVPDPLHLATNEKLFF.

V and J are TRBV9 and TRBJ2-3; 12 nucleotides align to TRBD2. With V trimmed by 3 bases and J by 7 bases, 6 bases remained unmatched. From germline, CDR1 is SGDLS and CDR2 YYNGEE. There are 15 residues in the CDR3. CDR3: CASSALAGGLYTQYF. CDR3 DNA: TGTGCCAGCAGCGCGCTAGCGGGGGGGCTTTATACGCAGTATTTT.

This sequence joins TRBV6-1 and TRBJ2-1, with TRBD1 matching 7 bases. The germline V gene encodes CDR1 MNHNS and CDR2 SASEGT. This CDR3 region has 16 residues. Losses at the gene ends were 4 bases for V and 2 bases for J; bases not matched to a gene: 8. CDR3 sequence reads: CASSAWNRGPYNEQFF. The DNA of the CDR3 is TGTGCCAGCAGTGCTTGGAACAGGGGTCCCTACAATGAGCAGTTCTTC.